This paragraph covers one TCR beta chain sequence. What it binds is unknown. The sample originates from a study of T cell responses to AZD1222 COVID-19 vaccine. The data were produced by immunoSEQ multiplex PCR, yet TCRdb's version contains in-frame clones alone and is incomplete. The repertoire includes approximately 140,000 clones, about 93% of them detected once, and around 4.7% sits in the top ten. Study-wide results and caveats: Spike-specific TCR breadth and depth both grew after two AZD1222 doses. White British people made up most donors, females outnumbered males, and clonal diversity was possibly underestimated.

CDR1 is LGHNA, CDR2 YSLEER, per germline. This CDR3 is built from 17 residues. Between the trimmed V and J ends, which lost 4 bases and 5 bases, there was a span of 23 bases. The sample was peripheral blood, taken on day 0 of AZD1222 vaccination. This TCR came from an adult in good health. This chain uses TRBV4-3 with TRBJ1-2; TRBD1 is a possible D gene (6 bases). This CDR3 is CASSPTSGEGGVYGYTF. Written as DNA, the CDR3 is TGCGCCAGCAGCCCAACCAGCGGGGAGGGGGGAGTATATGGCTACACCTTC.